This TCR beta chain was observed in a study of blood T cells in healthy people across ages. Study results and limitations: Diversity estimates from one million T cells were considered underestimates.

Between the trimmed V and J ends, which lost 2 bases and 5 bases, there was a span of 19 bases. This CDR3 comprises 16 residues. CDR1 is MNHEY and CDR2 is SVGAGI in the germline V gene. With a J-beta primer mix and a sample-barcoded 5' primer, a second PCR ran about 7 to 12 cycles. TCRdb itself ran the 5' RACE reads through MiXCR, one entry per CDR3 protein. Among about 1 million distinct CDR3 sequences listed, roughly 45% were seen once. This clonotype was picked up a small number of times. Its antigen is still unknown. The material sequenced was blood. This sequence was found in an older woman in good health. V usage is TRBV6-5 and J usage is TRBJ2-7; a possible D gene is TRBD2 (6 bases). CDR3 loop: CASSYIRGTAENEQYF. The CDR3 coding sequence is TGTGCCAGCAGTTACATCCGGGGGACGGCAGAGAACGAGCAGTACTTC.